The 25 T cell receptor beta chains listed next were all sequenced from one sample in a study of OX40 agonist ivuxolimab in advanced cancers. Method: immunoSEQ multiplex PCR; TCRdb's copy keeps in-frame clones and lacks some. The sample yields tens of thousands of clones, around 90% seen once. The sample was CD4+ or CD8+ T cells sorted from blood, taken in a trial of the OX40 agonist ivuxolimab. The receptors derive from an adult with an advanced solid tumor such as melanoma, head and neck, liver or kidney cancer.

The CDR3 DNA sequence: TGTGCCAGCAGACCCTCGTCTAGCGGGAGAAGTGGATCCTACAATGAGCAGTTCTTC. It translates to CASRPSSSGRSGSYNEQFF. The V call is TRBV14, the J call TRBJ2-1, with 10 bases that match TRBD2. Trimming cost V 6 bases and J 1 base; bases outside gene matches: 15. This CDR3 is built from 19 residues. Germline CDR1 is SGHDN and CDR2 is FVKESK.

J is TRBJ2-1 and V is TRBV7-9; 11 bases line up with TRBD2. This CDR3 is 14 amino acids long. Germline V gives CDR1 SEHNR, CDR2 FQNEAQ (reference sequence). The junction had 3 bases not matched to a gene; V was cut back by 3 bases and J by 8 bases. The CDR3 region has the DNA TGTGCCAGCAGCTTTAGCGGGAGGGCCCATGAGCAGTTCTTC. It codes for CASSFSGRAHEQFF.

Here the CDR3 DNA reads TGCAGCGTTTCCAGGGGTACTGAAGCTTTCTTT. Its translation: CSVSRGTEAFF. V usage is TRBV29-1 and J usage is TRBJ1-1, with D possibly being TRBD1 (6 bases). CDR3 length equals 11 residues. The germline V gene encodes CDR1 SQVTM and CDR2 ANQGSEA. Trimming shortened V by 5 bases and J by 5 bases, and 9 bases separated the two germline ends.

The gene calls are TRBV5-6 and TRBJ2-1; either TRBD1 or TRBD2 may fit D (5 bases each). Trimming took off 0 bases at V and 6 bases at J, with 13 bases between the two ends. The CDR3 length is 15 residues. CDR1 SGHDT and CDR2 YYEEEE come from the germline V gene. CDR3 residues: CASSLEFEGSNEQFF. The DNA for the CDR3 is TGTGCCAGCAGCTTGGAATTTGAGGGGTCCAATGAGCAGTTCTTC.

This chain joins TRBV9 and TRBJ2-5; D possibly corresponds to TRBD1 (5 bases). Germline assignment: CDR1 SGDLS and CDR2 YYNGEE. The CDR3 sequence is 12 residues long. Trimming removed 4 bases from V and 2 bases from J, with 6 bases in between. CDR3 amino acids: CASSRGQETQYF. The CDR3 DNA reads TGTGCCAGCAGCAGGGGTCAAGAGACCCAGTACTTC.

This chain's CDR3 is CASGGTYEQYF. The DNA for the CDR3 is TGTGCCAGCGGAGGAACCTACGAGCAGTACTTC. This chain connects TRBV2 to TRBJ2-7, with a possible D match to TRBD2 (5 bases). Germline V gene data show CDR1 as SNHLY and CDR2 as FYNNEI. The CDR3 spans 11 residues. V was cut by 8 bases and J by 2 bases, with 7 bases left in between.

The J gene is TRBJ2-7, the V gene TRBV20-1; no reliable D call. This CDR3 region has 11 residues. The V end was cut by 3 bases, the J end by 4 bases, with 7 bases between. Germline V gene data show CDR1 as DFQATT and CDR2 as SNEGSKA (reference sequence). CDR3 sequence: CSASSWYEQYF. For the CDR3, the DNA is TGCAGTGCTAGCAGCTGGTACGAGCAGTACTTC.

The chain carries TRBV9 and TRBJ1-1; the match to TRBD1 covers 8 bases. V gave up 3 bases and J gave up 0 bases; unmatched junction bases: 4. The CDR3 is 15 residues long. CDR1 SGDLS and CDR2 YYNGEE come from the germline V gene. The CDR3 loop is CASSAGQGMNTEAFF. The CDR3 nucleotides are TGTGCCAGCAGCGCCGGACAGGGCATGAACACTGAAGCTTTCTTT.

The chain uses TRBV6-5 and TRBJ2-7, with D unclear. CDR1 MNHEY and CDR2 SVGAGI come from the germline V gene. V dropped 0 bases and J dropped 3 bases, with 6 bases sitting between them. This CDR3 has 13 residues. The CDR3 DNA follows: TGTGCCAGCAGTTACTCACCGAGCTACGAGCAGTACTTC. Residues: CASSYSPSYEQYF.

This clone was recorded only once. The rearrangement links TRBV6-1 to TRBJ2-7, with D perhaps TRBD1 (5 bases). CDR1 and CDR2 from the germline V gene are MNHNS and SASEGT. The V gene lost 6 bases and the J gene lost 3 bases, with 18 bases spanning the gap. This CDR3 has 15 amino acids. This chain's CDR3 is CASREQDFPYYEQYF. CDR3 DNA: TGTGCCAGCAGAGAACAGGATTTCCCTTACTACGAGCAGTACTTC.

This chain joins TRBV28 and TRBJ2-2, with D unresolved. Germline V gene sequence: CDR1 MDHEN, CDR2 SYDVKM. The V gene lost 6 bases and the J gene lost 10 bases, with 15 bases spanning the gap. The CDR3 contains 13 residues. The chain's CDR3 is CASSWWAVKELFF. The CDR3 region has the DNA TGTGCCAGCAGCTGGTGGGCGGTGAAGGAGCTGTTTTTT.

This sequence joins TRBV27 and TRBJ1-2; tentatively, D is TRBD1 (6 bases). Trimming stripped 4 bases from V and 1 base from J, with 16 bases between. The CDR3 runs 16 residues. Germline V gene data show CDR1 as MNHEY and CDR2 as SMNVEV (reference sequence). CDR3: CASSSSQGLVNYGYTF. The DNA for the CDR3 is TGTGCCAGCAGTTCGTCCCAGGGGCTAGTTAACTATGGCTACACCTTC.

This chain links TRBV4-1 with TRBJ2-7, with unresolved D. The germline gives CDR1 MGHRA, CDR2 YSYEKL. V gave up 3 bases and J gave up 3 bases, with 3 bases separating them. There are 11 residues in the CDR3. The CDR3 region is CASSQNYEQYF. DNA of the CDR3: TGCGCCAGCAGCCAGAACTACGAGCAGTACTTC.

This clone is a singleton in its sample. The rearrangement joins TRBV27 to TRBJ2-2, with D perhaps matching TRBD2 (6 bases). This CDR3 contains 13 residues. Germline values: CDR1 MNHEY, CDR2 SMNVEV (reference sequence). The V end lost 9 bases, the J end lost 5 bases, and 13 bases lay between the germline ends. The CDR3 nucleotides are TGTGCCAGTCAAAAAGGGAGGACCGGGGAGCTGTTTTTT. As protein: CASQKGRTGELFF.

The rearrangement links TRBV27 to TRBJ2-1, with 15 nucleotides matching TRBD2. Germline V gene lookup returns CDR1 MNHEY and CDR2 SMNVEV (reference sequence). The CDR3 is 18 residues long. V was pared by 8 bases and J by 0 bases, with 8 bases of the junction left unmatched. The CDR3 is CASSGLAGGLSSYNEQFF. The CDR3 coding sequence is TGTGCCAGCTCGGGACTAGCGGGAGGCCTAAGCTCCTACAATGAGCAGTTCTTC.

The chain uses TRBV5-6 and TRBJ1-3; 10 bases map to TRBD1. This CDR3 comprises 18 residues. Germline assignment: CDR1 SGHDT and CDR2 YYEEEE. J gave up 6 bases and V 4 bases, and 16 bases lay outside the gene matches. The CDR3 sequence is CASSLRDRGHRVPNTIYF. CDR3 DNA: TGTGCCAGCAGCCTCCGGGACAGGGGTCACCGGGTCCCAAACACCATATATTTT.

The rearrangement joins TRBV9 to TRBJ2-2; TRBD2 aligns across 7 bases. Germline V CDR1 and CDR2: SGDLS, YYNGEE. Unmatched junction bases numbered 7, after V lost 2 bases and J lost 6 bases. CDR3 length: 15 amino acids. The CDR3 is CASSVAGDWSGELFF. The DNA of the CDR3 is TGTGCCAGCAGCGTGGCGGGAGATTGGTCCGGGGAGCTGTTTTTT.

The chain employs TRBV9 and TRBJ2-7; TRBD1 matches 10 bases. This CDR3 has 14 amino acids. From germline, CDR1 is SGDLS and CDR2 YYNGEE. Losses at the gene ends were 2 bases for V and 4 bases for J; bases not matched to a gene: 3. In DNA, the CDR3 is TGTGCCAGCAGCGTGGGACAGGGGCAGTACGAGCAGTACTTC. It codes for CASSVGQGQYEQYF.

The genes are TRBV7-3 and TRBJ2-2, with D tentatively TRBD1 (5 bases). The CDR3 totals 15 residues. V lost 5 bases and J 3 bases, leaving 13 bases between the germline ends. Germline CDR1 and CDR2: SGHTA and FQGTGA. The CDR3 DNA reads TGTGCCAGCAGCCCTACAGGATCCCACACCGGGGAGCTGTTTTTT. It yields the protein CASSPTGSHTGELFF.

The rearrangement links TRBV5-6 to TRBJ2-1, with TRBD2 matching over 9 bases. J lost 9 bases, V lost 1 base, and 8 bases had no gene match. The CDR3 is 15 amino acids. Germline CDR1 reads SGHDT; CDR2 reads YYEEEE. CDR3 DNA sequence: TGTGCCAGCAGCTTGCCTAGCGGGGCGTTGGGTGAGCAGTTCTTC. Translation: CASSLPSGALGEQFF.

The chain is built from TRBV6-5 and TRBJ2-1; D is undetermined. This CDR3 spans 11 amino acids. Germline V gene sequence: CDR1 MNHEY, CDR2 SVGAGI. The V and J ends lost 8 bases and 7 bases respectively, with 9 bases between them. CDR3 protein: CASSNGNEQFF. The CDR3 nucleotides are TGTGCCAGCTCGAACGGGAATGAGCAGTTCTTC.

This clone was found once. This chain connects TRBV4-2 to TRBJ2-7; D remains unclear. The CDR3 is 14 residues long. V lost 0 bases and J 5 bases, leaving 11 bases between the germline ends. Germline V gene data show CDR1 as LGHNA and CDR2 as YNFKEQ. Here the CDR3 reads CASSQEVHVDEQYF. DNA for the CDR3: TGTGCCAGCAGCCAAGAGGTCCACGTCGACGAGCAGTACTTC.

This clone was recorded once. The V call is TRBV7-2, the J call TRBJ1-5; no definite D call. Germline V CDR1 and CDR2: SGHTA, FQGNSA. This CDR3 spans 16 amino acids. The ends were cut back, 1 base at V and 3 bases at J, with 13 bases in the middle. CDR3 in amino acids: CASSLEEGPINQPQHF. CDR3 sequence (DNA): TGTGCCAGCAGCTTAGAGGAAGGACCGATCAATCAGCCCCAGCATTTT.

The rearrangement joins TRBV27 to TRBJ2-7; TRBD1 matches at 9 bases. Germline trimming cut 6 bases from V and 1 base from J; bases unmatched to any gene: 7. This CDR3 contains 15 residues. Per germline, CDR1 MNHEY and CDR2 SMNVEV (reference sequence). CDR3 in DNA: TGTGCCAGCAGGGGGACAGGGTATGAATCCTACGAGCAGTACTTC. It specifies CASRGTGYESYEQYF.

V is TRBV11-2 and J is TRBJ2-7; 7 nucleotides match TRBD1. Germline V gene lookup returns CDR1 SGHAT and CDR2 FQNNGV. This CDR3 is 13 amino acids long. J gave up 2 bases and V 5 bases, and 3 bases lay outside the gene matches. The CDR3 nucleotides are TGTGCCAGCAGCCCCGGGACAGCCTACGAGCAGTACTTC. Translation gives CASSPGTAYEQYF.